Here is one T cell receptor beta chain with its context. The antigen remains unidentified. These data come from a study of response to subunit inactivated influenza vaccine. Findings and caveats of the study: T cells newly recruited by each seasonal influenza vaccination are few, the authors suggested.

TCRdb ran MiXCR on the RT-PCR reads and lists one entry per CDR3 protein. The data contain 590,000 or so distinct CDR3 sequences, 13% to 15% of them singletons. The receptor's source is a man aged 45-65 years who received an inactivated influenza vaccine. The starting material was PBMCs from blood, obtained around 15 days before vaccination.

CDR3 nucleotide sequence: TGTGCCATCAGTGAGTCCCCAAGGGACAGGGAAGGCACTGAAGCTTTCTTT. It yields the protein CAISESPRDREGTEAFF. The rearrangement uses TRBV10-3 and TRBJ1-1, with 9 bases fitting TRBD1. Germline V gene data show CDR1 as ENHRY and CDR2 as SYGVKD. Trimming took 0 bases from V and 4 from J; bases not matched to a gene: 9. The CDR3 loop spans 17 amino acids.